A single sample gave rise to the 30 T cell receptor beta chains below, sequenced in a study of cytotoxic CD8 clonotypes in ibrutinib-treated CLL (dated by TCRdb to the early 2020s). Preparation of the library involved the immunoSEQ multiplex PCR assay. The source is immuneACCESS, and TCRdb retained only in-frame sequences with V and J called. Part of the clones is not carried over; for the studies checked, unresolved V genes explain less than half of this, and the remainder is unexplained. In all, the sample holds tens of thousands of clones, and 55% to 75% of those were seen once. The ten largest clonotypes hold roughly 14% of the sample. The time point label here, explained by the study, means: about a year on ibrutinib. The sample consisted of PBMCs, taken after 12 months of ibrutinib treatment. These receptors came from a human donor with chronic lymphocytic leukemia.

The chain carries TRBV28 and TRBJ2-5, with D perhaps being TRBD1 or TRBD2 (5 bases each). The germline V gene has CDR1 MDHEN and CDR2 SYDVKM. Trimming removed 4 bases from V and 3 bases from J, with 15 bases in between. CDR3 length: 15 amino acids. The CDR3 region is CASSWDRVREETQYF. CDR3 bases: TGTGCCAGCAGTTGGGACCGCGTAAGGGAAGAGACCCAGTACTTC.

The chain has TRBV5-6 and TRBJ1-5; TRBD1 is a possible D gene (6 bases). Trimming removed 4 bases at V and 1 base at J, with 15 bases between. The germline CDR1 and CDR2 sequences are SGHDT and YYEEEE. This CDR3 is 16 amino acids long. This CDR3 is CASSESKGVSNQPQHF. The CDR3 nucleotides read TGTGCCAGCAGCGAAAGCAAGGGGGTCAGCAATCAGCCCCAGCATTTT.

The DNA of the CDR3 is TGTGCCTGGGGGGTGGGAGAGAGCAATCAGCCCCAGCATTTT. The encoded protein is CAWGVGESNQPQHF. The chain recombines TRBV30 with TRBJ1-5; D gene unclear. Deletions cut 5 bases from V and 1 base from J, with 12 bases between. The CDR3 is made up of 14 amino acids. Germline V gene lookup returns CDR1 GTSNPN and CDR2 SVGIG (reference sequence).

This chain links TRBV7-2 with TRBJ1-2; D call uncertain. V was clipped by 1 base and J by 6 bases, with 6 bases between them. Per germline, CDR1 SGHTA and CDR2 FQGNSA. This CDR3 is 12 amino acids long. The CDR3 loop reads CASSLGYDGYTF. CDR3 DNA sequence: TGTGCCAGCAGCTTAGGTTACGATGGCTACACCTTC. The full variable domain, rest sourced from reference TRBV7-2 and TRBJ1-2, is GAGVSQSPSNKVTEKGKDVELRCDPISGHTALYWYRQSLGQGLEFLIYFQGNSAPDKSGLPSDRFSAERTGGSVSTLTIQRTQQEDSAVYLCASSLGYDGYTFGSGTRLTVV.

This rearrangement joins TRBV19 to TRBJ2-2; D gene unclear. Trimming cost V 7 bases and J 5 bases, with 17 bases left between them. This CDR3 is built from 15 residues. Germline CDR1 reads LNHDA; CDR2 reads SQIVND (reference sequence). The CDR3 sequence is CASTTPGRETGELFF. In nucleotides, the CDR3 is TGTGCCAGTACCACGCCGGGCCGAGAGACCGGGGAGCTGTTTTTT.

The CDR3 DNA follows: TGTGCCATCAGTGGAGGCACGAACACTGAAGCTTTCTTT. This sequence encodes CAISGGTNTEAFF. The chain recombines TRBV10-3 with TRBJ1-1; D is undetermined. The germline gives CDR1 ENHRY, CDR2 SYGVKD. The CDR3 is made up of 13 amino acids. V lost 4 bases to trimming and J lost 1 base, with 7 bases between them.

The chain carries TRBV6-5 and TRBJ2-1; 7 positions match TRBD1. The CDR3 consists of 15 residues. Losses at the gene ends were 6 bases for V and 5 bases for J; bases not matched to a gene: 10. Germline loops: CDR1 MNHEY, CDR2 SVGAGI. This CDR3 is CASRSPTGSDNEQFF. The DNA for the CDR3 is TGTGCCAGCAGGTCCCCGACAGGGAGCGACAATGAGCAGTTCTTC.

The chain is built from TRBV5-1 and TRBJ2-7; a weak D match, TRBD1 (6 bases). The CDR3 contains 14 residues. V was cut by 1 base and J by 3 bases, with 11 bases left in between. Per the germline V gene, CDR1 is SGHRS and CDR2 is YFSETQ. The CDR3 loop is CASSLNGQSYEQYF. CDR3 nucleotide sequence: TGCGCCAGCAGCTTGAATGGACAGAGCTACGAGCAGTACTTC.

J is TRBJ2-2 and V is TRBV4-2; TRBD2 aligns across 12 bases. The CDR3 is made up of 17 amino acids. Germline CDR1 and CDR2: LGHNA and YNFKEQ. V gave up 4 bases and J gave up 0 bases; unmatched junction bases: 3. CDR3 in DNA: TGTGCCAGCAGCCCAGGGACTAGCGGGCCGAACACCGGGGAGCTGTTTTTT. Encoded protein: CASSPGTSGPNTGELFF.

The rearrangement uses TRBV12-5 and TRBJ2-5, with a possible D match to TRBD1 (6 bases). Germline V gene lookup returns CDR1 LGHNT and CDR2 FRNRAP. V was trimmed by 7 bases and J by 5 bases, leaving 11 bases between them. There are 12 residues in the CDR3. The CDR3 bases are TGTGCTAGTGCCAGGGGAGATGAGACCCAGTACTTC. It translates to CASARGDETQYF.

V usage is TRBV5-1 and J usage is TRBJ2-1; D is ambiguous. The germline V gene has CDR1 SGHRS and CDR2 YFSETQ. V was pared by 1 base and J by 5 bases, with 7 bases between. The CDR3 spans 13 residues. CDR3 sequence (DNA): TGCGCCAGCAGCTTGCTATCAGACAATGAGCAGTTCTTC. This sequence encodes CASSLLSDNEQFF.

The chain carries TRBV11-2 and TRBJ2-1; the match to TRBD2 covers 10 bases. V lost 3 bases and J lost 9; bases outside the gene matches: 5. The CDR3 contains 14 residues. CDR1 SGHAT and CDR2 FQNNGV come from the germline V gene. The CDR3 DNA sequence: TGTGCCAGCAGCTTGGGACTAGCGAGAGGTGAGCAGTTCTTC. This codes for CASSLGLARGEQFF.

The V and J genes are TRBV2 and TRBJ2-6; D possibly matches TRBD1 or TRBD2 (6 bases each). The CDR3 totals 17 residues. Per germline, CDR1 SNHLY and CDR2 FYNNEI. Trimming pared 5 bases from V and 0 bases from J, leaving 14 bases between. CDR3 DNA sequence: TGTGCCAGCAGTAATTGGAGGGGGAACTCTGGGGCCAACGTCCTGACTTTC. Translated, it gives CASSNWRGNSGANVLTF. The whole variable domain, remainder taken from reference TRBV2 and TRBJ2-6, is EPEVTQTPSHQVTQMGQEVILRCVPISNHLYFYWYRQILGQKVEFLVSFYNNEISEKSEIFDDQFSVERPDGSNFTLKIRSTKLEDSAMYFCASSNWRGNSGANVLTFGAGSRLTVL.

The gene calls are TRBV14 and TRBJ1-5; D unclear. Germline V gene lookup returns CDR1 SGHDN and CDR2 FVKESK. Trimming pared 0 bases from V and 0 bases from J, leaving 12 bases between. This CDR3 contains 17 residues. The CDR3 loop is CASSQDGRLHSNQPQHF. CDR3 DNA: TGTGCCAGCAGCCAAGATGGGAGGCTACATAGCAATCAGCCCCAGCATTTT.

DNA for the CDR3: TGTGCCAGCAACGCAGGGGGCCGGAGGGAAAAACTGTTTTTT. It translates to CASNAGGRREKLFF. The chain employs TRBV6-1 and TRBJ1-4; 8 bases line up with TRBD1. The V and J ends lost 7 bases and 8 bases, in that order; junction bases with no gene match: 9. The CDR3 covers 14 residues. CDR1 and CDR2 (germline): MNHNS, SASEGT.

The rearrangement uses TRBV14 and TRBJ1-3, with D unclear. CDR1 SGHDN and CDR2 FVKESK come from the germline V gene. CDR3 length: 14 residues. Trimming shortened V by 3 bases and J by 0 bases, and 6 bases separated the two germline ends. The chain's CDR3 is CASSQWASGNTIYF. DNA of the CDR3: TGTGCCAGCAGCCAGTGGGCCTCTGGAAACACCATATATTTT.

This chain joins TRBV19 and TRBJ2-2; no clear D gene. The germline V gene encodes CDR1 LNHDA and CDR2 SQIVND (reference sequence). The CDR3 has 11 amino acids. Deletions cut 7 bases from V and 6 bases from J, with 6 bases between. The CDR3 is CASTRAGELFF. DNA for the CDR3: TGTGCCAGTACCCGGGCCGGGGAGCTGTTTTTT.

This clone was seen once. The CDR3 here is CASSTEGGRNHEQYF. The CDR3 nucleotides read TGTGCCAGCAGCACCGAGGGGGGGCGAAACCACGAGCAGTACTTC. The chain combines TRBV7-2 with TRBJ2-7; a weak D match, TRBD2 (7 bases). Germline CDR1 SGHTA, CDR2 FQGNSA. V shed 5 bases and J shed 5 bases, with 19 bases lying between them. The CDR3 runs 15 residues.

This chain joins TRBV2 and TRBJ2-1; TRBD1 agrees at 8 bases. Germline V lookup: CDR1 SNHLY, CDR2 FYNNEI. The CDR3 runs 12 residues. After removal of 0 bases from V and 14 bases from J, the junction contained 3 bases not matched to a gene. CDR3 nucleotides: TGTGCCAGCAGTGAAGCCCCAGGGGGCAAGTTCTTC. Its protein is CASSEAPGGKFF.

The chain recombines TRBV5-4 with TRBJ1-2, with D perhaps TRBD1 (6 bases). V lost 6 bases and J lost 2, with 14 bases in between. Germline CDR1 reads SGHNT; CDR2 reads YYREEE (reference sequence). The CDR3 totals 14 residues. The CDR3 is CASTRGGRNYGYTF. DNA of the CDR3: TGTGCCAGCACCAGGGGCGGACGGAACTATGGCTACACCTTC.

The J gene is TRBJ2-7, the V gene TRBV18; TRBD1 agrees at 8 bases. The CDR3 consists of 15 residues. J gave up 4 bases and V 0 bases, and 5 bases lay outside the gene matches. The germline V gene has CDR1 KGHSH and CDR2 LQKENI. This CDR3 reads CASSPPTTGVYEQYF. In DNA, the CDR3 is TGTGCCAGCTCACCACCAACGACAGGGGTTTACGAGCAGTACTTC.

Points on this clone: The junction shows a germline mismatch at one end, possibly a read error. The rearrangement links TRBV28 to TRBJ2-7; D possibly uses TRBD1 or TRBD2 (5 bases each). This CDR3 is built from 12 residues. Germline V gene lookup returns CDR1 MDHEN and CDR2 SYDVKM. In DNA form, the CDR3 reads TGTGCCAGCAGGGCAGGTGGGGGAGTCGAGAACTTC. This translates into CASRAGGGVENF.

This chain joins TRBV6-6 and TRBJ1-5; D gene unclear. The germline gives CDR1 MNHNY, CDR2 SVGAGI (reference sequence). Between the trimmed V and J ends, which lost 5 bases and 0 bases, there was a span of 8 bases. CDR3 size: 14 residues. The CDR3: CASSRASSNQPQHF. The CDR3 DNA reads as TGTGCCAGCAGTAGGGCGAGTAGCAATCAGCCCCAGCATTTT.

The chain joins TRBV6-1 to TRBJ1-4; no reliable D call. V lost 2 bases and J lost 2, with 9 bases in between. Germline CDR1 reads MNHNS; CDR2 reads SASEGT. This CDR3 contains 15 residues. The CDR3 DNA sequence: TGTGCCAGCAGTGAAAGGACGGCCACTAATGAAAAACTGTTTTTT. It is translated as CASSERTATNEKLFF.

The CDR3 DNA reads TGCGCCAGCAGCCTCAAGACAGGGGAGGACACTGAAGCTTTCTTT. It is translated as CASSLKTGEDTEAFF. V and J are TRBV5-1 and TRBJ1-1, with TRBD1 matching 8 bases. The V gene end was trimmed by 4 bases and the J gene end by 3 bases; junction bases not matched to a gene: 8. Germline loops: CDR1 SGHRS, CDR2 YFSETQ. The CDR3 covers 15 residues.

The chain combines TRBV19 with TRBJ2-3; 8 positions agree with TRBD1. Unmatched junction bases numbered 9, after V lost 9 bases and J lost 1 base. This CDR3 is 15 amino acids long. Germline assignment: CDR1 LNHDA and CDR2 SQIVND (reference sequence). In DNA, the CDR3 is TGTGCCAGCAAACTGACAGGGGCACGCACAGATACGCAGTATTTT. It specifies CASKLTGARTDTQYF.

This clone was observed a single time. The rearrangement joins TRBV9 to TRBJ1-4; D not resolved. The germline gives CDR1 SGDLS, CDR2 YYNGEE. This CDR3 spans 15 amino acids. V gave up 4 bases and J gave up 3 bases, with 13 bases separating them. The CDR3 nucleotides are TGTGCCAGCAGCATATACGGAACTTCTAATGAAAAACTGTTTTTT. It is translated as CASSIYGTSNEKLFF. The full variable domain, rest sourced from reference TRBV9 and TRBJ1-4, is DSGVTQTPKHLITATGQRVTLRCSPRSGDLSVYWYQQSLDQGLQFLIQYYNGEERAKGNILERFSAQQFPDLHSELNLSSLELGDSALYFCASSIYGTSNEKLFFGSGTQLSVL.

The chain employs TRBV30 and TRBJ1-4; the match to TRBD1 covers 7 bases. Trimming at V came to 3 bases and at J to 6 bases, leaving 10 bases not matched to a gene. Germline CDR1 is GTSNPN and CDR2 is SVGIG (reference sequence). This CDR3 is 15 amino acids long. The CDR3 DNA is TGTGCCTGGAGCCGCTCAGGGGGTGTCGATGAAAAACTGTTTTTT. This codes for CAWSRSGGVDEKLFF.

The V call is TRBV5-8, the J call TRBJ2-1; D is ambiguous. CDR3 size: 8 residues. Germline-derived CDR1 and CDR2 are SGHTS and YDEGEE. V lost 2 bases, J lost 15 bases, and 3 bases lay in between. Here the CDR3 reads CASSFSFF. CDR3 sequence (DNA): TGTGCCAGCAGCTTCTCGTTCTTC.

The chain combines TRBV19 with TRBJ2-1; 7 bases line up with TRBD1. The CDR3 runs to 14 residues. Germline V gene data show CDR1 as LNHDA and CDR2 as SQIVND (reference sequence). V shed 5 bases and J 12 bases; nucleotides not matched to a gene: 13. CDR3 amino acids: CASSSGLAHRGQFF. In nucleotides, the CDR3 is TGTGCCAGTAGTTCAGGGCTAGCCCACAGGGGGCAGTTCTTC.